The rows below give T cell receptor beta chains drawn from one sample of a study of T cells in localized non-small cell lung cancer. Produced via immunoSEQ multiplex PCR; TCRdb's table is partial and in-frame only. The table lists roughly 20,000 clones, about 81% of them singletons, with approximately 2.4% in the top ten. Sequenced here: peripheral blood, sampled before any cancer treatment. The source of these receptors is a man aged 35 to 69 with stage I lung adenocarcinoma. Each CDR3 is given with its conserved first and last residue. A D gene is named only where the DNA matches it firmly. The size entry is marked missing in some rows and otherwise reads once, few, many or a size class.

d_call: .; v_call: TRBV4-3; clone_size: few; j_call: TRBJ2-3; cdr3_aa: CASSQNRGDTQYF; cdr3_nt: TGCGCCAGCAGCCAAAACCGGGGAGATACGCAGTATTTT
d_call: .; v_call: TRBV5-1; clone_size: few; j_call: TRBJ2-7; cdr3_aa: CASSDRERGAYEQYF; cdr3_nt: TGCGCCAGCAGCGACCGGGAGAGGGGGGCGTACGAGCAGTACTTC
d_call: TRBD2; v_call: TRBV7-2; clone_size: few; j_call: TRBJ2-7; cdr3_aa: CASSLERGGYEQYF; cdr3_nt: TGTGCCAGCAGCTTGGAGCGGGGGGGCTACGAGCAGTACTTC
d_call: .; v_call: TRBV7-3; clone_size: .; j_call: TRBJ2-2; cdr3_aa: CASSPRNTGELFF; cdr3_nt: TGTGCCAGCAGCCCGAGGAACACCGGGGAGCTGTTTTTT
d_call: .; v_call: TRBV11-2; clone_size: few; j_call: TRBJ1-3; cdr3_aa: CASSAGTNSGNTIYF; cdr3_nt: TGTGCCAGCAGCGCCGGGACAAACTCTGGAAACACCATATATTTT
d_call: .; v_call: TRBV7-9; clone_size: .; j_call: TRBJ2-7; cdr3_aa: CASSRSYEQYF; cdr3_nt: TGTGCCAGCAGCCGCTCCTACGAGCAGTACTTC
d_call: .; v_call: TRBV27; clone_size: .; j_call: TRBJ2-7; cdr3_aa: CASSPLGRRNYEQYF; cdr3_nt: TGTGCCAGCAGTCCCCTCGGACGTCGGAACTACGAGCAGTACTTC
d_call: .; v_call: TRBV29-1; clone_size: once; j_call: TRBJ2-5; cdr3_aa: CSVARPRPQETQYF; cdr3_nt: TGCAGCGTTGCTCGCCCTAGGCCCCAAGAGACCCAGTACTTC
d_call: .; v_call: TRBV9; clone_size: .; j_call: TRBJ1-2; cdr3_aa: CASSVDHDSYGYTF; cdr3_nt: TGTGCCAGCAGCGTAGACCACGACTCCTATGGTTACACCTTC
d_call: .; v_call: TRBV28; clone_size: .; j_call: TRBJ2-3; cdr3_aa: CASSSQDITDTQYF; cdr3_nt: TGTGCCAGCAGTTCCCAAGACATCACAGATACGCAGTATTTT
d_call: .; v_call: TRBV19; clone_size: .; j_call: TRBJ2-3; cdr3_aa: CASSIGTKGDTQYF; cdr3_nt: TGTGCCAGTAGTATAGGCACCAAAGGGGATACGCAGTATTTT
d_call: .; v_call: TRBV5-1; clone_size: few; j_call: TRBJ1-1; cdr3_aa: CASTQLQGGATEAFF; cdr3_nt: TGCGCCAGCACACAATTACAGGGCGGAGCCACTGAAGCTTTCTTT
d_call: TRBD1; v_call: TRBV11-2; clone_size: .; j_call: TRBJ1-1; cdr3_aa: CASTPTDRGGTEAFF; cdr3_nt: TGTGCCAGCACCCCCACGGACAGGGGAGGCACTGAAGCTTTCTTT
d_call: TRBD2; v_call: TRBV7-3; clone_size: .; j_call: TRBJ2-1; cdr3_aa: CASSQTSGAYNEQFF; cdr3_nt: TGTGCCAGCAGCCAAACCAGCGGGGCCTACAATGAGCAGTTCTTC
d_call: TRBD2; v_call: TRBV5-4; clone_size: .; j_call: TRBJ2-1; cdr3_aa: CASSSGASGSNEQFF; cdr3_nt: TGTGCCAGCAGCTCCGGGGCTAGCGGGAGCAATGAGCAGTTCTTC
d_call: .; v_call: TRBV7-6; clone_size: .; j_call: TRBJ2-1; cdr3_aa: CASSRLLDNEQFF; cdr3_nt: TGTGCCAGCAGCCGGCTCTTAGACAATGAGCAGTTCTTC
d_call: TRBD1; v_call: TRBV10-1; clone_size: .; j_call: TRBJ1-2; cdr3_aa: CASSTKTRDRVEAYGYTF; cdr3_nt: TGCGCCAGCAGTACCAAAACGAGGGACAGGGTAGAGGCCTATGGCTACACCTTC
d_call: .; v_call: TRBV7-3; clone_size: once; j_call: TRBJ2-5; cdr3_aa: CASSLIGRVQETQYF; cdr3_nt: TGTGCCAGCAGCTTAATTGGCAGGGTACAAGAGACCCAGTACTTC
d_call: TRBD1; v_call: TRBV5-4; clone_size: .; j_call: TRBJ1-2; cdr3_aa: CASIYTGGSDGYTF; cdr3_nt: TGTGCCAGCATATACACAGGGGGTAGTGATGGCTACACCTTC
d_call: .; v_call: TRBV2; clone_size: .; j_call: TRBJ2-3; cdr3_aa: CASSEVRRGTQYF; cdr3_nt: TGTGCCAGCAGTGAAGTTCGGCGCGGAACGCAGTATTTT
d_call: TRBD2; v_call: TRBV29-1; clone_size: once; j_call: TRBJ2-5; cdr3_aa: CSAETGTRAWETQYF; cdr3_nt: TGCAGCGCCGAAACCGGGACTAGGGCGTGGGAGACCCAGTACTTC
d_call: TRBD2; v_call: TRBV11-2; clone_size: .; j_call: TRBJ2-1; cdr3_aa: CASSLDSSGGGTSYNEQFF; cdr3_nt: TGTGCCAGCAGCTTAGATTCGAGTGGGGGGGGGACCTCCTACAATGAGCAGTTCTTC
d_call: TRBD1; v_call: TRBV6-6; clone_size: .; j_call: TRBJ1-4; cdr3_aa: CASSLTGGWEKLFF; cdr3_nt: TGTGCCAGCAGTCTTACAGGGGGGTGGGAAAAACTGTTTTTT
d_call: .; v_call: TRBV4-3; clone_size: .; j_call: TRBJ2-3; cdr3_aa: CASSQWWGGMGTDTQYF; cdr3_nt: TGCGCCAGCAGCCAATGGTGGGGCGGGATGGGAACAGATACGCAGTATTTT
d_call: .; v_call: TRBV7-9; clone_size: once; j_call: TRBJ1-2; cdr3_aa: CASSLDSVYGYTF; cdr3_nt: TGTGCCAGCAGCTTAGATAGTGTATATGGCTACACCTTC
d_call: TRBD1; v_call: TRBV28; clone_size: .; j_call: TRBJ2-7; cdr3_aa: CASSLSGAGGAVQYF; cdr3_nt: TGTGCCAGCAGTTTATCTGGGGCAGGGGGCGCCGTGCAGTACTTC
d_call: TRBD2; v_call: TRBV4-1; clone_size: once; j_call: TRBJ2-5; cdr3_aa: CASSQGGLAGDPLETQYF; cdr3_nt: TGCGCCAGCAGCCAAGGTGGACTAGCGGGAGATCCTTTGGAGACCCAGTACTTC
d_call: TRBD1; v_call: TRBV5-8; clone_size: .; j_call: TRBJ1-4; cdr3_aa: CASSLPGQGSEKLFF; cdr3_nt: TGTGCCAGCAGCTTGCCGGGACAGGGGTCCGAAAAACTGTTTTTT
d_call: .; v_call: TRBV2; clone_size: .; j_call: TRBJ1-4; cdr3_aa: CASSVGYSPTNEKLFF; cdr3_nt: TGTGCCAGCAGCGTCGGATACAGTCCAACTAATGAAAAACTGTTTTTT
d_call: TRBD2; v_call: TRBV5-1; clone_size: few; j_call: TRBJ2-7; cdr3_aa: CASSRGRASGYYEQYF; cdr3_nt: TGCGCCAGCAGCCGGGGTCGGGCTAGCGGTTACTACGAGCAGTACTTC
d_call: .; v_call: TRBV7-2; clone_size: .; j_call: TRBJ1-1; cdr3_aa: CASSLAAANTEAFF; cdr3_nt: TGTGCCAGCAGCTTAGCAGCAGCGAACACTGAAGCTTTCTTT
d_call: TRBD2; v_call: TRBV5-5; clone_size: .; j_call: TRBJ2-6; cdr3_aa: CASRGLAGGLPSGANVLTF; cdr3_nt: TGTGCCAGCAGGGGACTAGCGGGAGGTCTACCCTCTGGGGCCAACGTCCTGACTTTC
d_call: .; v_call: TRBV28; clone_size: .; j_call: TRBJ1-5; cdr3_aa: CASIRGTPSNQPQHF; cdr3_nt: TGTGCCAGCATTAGAGGGACTCCCAGCAATCAGCCCCAGCATTTT
d_call: .; v_call: TRBV4-3; clone_size: .; j_call: TRBJ2-2; cdr3_aa: CASSQAGRDTGELFF; cdr3_nt: TGCGCCAGCAGCCAGGCGGGACGGGACACCGGGGAGCTGTTTTTT
d_call: TRBD2; v_call: TRBV18; clone_size: .; j_call: TRBJ2-1; cdr3_aa: CASSATSGDNEQFF; cdr3_nt: TGTGCCAGCTCAGCCACTAGCGGGGACAATGAGCAGTTCTTC
d_call: TRBD1; v_call: TRBV5-1; clone_size: .; j_call: TRBJ2-5; cdr3_aa: CASSLTGGGQETQYF; cdr3_nt: TGCGCCAGCAGCTTGACAGGGGGCGGGCAAGAGACCCAGTACTTC
d_call: .; v_call: TRBV5-6; clone_size: once; j_call: TRBJ2-5; cdr3_aa: CASSLRETQYF; cdr3_nt: TGTGCCAGCAGCTTACGAGAGACCCAGTACTTC
d_call: .; v_call: TRBV29-1; clone_size: .; j_call: TRBJ2-3; cdr3_aa: CSVERDTDTQYF; cdr3_nt: TGCAGCGTTGAACGGGACACAGATACGCAGTATTTT